This T cell receptor (beta chain) was documented in a study of blood T cells in healthy people across ages. Germline V gene lookup returns CDR1 SGHRS and CDR2 YFSETQ. This CDR3 contains 16 residues. The V segment lost 2 bases and the J segment 5 bases; nucleotides outside the gene matches: 13. The study, taken as a whole, reports: More naive CD4+ cells and higher diversity marked long-lived donors relative to aged donors. For the donors, CMV status was unknown and possibly confounded expanded clonotype changes.

A second PCR of about 7 to 12 cycles used a sample-barcoded 5' primer and a J-beta primer mix. Each cDNA molecule received a tag from a template-switch adaptor that had 12 random nucleotides. Using its own MiXCR run on the 5' RACE reads, TCRdb lists one record per CDR3 protein. The sample records about 780,000 distinct CDR3 sequences, 46% being singletons. Concerning this clonotype: The antigen is not known.

Each sample provided at least 6 micrograms of extracted total RNA. Sequencing was performed on blood. This receptor was taken from a man at least 80 years old in good health. The chain employs TRBV5-1 and TRBJ2-7, with 7 bases that match TRBD2. The CDR3 loop is CASSLKAAGVGDEQYF. The CDR3 bases are TGCGCCAGCAGCTTAAAAGCGGCGGGAGTTGGGGACGAGCAGTACTTC.